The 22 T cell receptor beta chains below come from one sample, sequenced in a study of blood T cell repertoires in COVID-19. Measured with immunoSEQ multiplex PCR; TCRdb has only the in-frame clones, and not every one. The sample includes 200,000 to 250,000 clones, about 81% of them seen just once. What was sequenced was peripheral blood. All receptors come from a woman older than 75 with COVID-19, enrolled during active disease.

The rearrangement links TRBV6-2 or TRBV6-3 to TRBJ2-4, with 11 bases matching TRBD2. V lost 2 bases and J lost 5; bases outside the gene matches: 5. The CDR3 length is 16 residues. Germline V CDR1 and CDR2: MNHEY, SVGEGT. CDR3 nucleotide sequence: TGTGCCAGCAGTTACGGTTTAGCGGGAGGGGAAAACATTCAGTACTTC. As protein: CASSYGLAGGENIQYF.

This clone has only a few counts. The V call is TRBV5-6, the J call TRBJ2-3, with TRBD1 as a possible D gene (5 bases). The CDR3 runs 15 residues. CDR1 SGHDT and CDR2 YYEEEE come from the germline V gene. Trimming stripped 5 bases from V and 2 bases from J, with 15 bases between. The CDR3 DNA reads TGTGCCAGCAGTGGCGGAGAAGGGGCCACAGATACGCAGTATTTT. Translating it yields CASSGGEGATDTQYF.

In DNA, the CDR3 is TGTGCCAGCACCCCTCAGGCCGCCTCTGGGGCCAACGTCCTGACTTTC. Its protein product is CASTPQAASGANVLTF. The V gene is TRBV2, the J gene TRBJ2-6; D unresolved. This CDR3 comprises 16 residues. Trimming took 7 bases from V and 0 from J, leaving 13 bases between them. Germline lookup yields CDR1 SNHLY and CDR2 FYNNEI.

CDR3 amino acids: CASSTSANTGELFF. CDR3 DNA: TGTGCCAGTAGTACTAGCGCGAACACCGGGGAGCTGTTTTTT. The chain joins TRBV19 to TRBJ2-2; D may be TRBD2 (6 bases). V dropped 4 bases and J dropped 0 bases, with 6 bases sitting between them. Germline CDR1 is LNHDA and CDR2 is SQIVND (reference sequence). This CDR3 spans 14 amino acids.

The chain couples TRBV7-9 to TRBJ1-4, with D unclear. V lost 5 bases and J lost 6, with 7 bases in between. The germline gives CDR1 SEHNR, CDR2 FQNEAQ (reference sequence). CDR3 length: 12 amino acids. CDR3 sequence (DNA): TGTGCCAGCAGCCGTCAGGATGAAAAACTGTTTTTT. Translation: CASSRQDEKLFF.

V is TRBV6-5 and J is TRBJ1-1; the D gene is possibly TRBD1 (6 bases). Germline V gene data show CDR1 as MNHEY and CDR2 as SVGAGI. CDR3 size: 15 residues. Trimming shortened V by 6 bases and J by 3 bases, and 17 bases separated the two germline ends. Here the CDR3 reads CASRPYREGDTEAFF. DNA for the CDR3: TGTGCCAGCAGGCCTTACAGGGAGGGTGACACTGAAGCTTTCTTT.

The CDR3 reads CASGTDNSPLHF. Written as DNA, the CDR3 is TGTGCCAGCGGGACAGATAATTCACCCCTCCACTTT. This chain uses TRBV2 with TRBJ1-6; TRBD1 matches 7 bases. The CDR3 is 12 amino acids. From germline, CDR1 is SNHLY and CDR2 FYNNEI. The V and J ends lost 8 bases and 5 bases, in that order; junction bases with no gene match: 0.

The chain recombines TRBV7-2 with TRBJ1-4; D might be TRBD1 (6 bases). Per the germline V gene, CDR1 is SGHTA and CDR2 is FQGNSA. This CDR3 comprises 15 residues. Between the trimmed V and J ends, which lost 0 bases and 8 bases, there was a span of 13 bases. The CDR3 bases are TGTGCCAGCAGCTTAGCGATGGGGGCGCGGGAAAAACTGTTTTTT. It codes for CASSLAMGAREKLFF.

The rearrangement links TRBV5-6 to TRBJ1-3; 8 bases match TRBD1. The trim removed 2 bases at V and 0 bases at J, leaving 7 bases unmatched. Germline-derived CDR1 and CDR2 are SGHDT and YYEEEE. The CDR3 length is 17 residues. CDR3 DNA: TGTGCCAGCAGCTTTCGGACAGGGCCGATCTCTGGAAACACCATATATTTT. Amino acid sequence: CASSFRTGPISGNTIYF.

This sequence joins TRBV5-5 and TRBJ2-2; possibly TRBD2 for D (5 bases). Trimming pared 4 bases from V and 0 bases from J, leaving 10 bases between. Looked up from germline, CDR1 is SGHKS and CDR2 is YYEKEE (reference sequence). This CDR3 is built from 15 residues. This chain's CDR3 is CASSPSGTNTGELFF. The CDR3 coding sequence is TGTGCCAGCAGCCCCTCCGGGACGAACACCGGGGAGCTGTTTTTT.

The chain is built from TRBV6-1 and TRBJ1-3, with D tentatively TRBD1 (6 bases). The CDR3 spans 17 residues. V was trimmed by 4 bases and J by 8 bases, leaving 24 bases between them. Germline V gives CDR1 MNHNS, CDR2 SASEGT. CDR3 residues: CASSVGFGRGGEDTIYF. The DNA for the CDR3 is TGTGCCAGCAGTGTTGGGTTTGGCAGGGGTGGGGAAGACACCATATATTTT.

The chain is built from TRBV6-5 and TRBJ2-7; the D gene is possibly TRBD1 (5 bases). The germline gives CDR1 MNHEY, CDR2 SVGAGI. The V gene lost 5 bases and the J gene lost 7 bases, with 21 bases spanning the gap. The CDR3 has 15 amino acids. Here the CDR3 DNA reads TGTGCCAGCAGTCACACAGGTACCTACGAGATAGAGCAGTACTTC. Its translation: CASSHTGTYEIEQYF.

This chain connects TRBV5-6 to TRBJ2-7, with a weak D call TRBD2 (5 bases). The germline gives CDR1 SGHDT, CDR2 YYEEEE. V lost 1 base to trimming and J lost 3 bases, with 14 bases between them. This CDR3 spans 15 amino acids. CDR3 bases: TGTGCCAGCAGCTTGAGTGGGTGGACTGTCTACGAGCAGTACTTC. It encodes CASSLSGWTVYEQYF.

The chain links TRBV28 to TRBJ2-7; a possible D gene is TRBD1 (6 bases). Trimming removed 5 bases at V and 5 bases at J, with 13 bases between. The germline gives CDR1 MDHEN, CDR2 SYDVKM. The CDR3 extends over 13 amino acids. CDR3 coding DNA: TGTGCCAGCAGTCTCACAGGGCGGCACGAGCAGTACTTC. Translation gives CASSLTGRHEQYF.

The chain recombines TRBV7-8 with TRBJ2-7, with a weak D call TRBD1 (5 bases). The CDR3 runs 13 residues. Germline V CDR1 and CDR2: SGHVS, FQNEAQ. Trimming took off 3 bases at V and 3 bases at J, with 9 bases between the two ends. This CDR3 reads CASSFAQGYEQYF. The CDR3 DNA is TGTGCCAGCAGCTTCGCGCAGGGCTACGAGCAGTACTTC.

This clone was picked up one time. The CDR3 loop reads CASSAPGQGMASTF. CDR3 sequence (DNA): TGTGCCAGCAGCGCACCGGGACAGGGTATGGCTAGCACCTTC. The chain has TRBV7-9 and TRBJ1-2; 9 positions agree with TRBD1. This CDR3 is built from 14 residues. From germline, CDR1 is SEHNR and CDR2 FQNEAQ (reference sequence). V shed 5 bases and J 13 bases; nucleotides not matched to a gene: 14.

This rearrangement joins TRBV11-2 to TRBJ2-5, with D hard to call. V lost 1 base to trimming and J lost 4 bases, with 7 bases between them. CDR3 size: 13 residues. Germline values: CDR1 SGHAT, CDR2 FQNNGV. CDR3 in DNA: TGTGCCAGCAGCTTAGGGTCGGGAGAGACCCAGTACTTC. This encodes CASSLGSGETQYF.

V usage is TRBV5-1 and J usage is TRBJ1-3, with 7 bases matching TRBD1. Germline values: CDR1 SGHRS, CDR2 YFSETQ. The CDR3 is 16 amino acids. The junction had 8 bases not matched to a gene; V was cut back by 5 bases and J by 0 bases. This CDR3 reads CASSRGQESSGNTIYF. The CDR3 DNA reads TGCGCCAGCAGTCGCGGACAGGAAAGCTCTGGAAACACCATATATTTT.

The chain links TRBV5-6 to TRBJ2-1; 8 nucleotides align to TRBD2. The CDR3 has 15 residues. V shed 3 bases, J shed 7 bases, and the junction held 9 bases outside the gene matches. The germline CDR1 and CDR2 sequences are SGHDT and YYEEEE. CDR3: CASSSLAGGANEQFF. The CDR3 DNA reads TGTGCCAGCAGCTCGCTCGCCGGGGGGGCAAATGAGCAGTTCTTC.

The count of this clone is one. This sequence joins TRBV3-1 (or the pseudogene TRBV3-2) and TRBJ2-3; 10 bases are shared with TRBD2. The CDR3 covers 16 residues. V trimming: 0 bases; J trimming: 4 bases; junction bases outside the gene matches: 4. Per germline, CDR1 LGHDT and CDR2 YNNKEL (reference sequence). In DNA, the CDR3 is TGTGCCAGCAGCCAAGAGCGGCTAGCGGGAGCAGATACGCAGTATTTT. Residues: CASSQERLAGADTQYF.

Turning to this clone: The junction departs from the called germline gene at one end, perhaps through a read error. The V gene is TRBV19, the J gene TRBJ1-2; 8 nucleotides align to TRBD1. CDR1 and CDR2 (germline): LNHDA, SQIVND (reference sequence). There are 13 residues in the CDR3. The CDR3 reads CASRDRRLDGHTF. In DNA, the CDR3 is TGTGCCAGTCGGGACAGGCGGTTAGATGGCCACACCTTC.

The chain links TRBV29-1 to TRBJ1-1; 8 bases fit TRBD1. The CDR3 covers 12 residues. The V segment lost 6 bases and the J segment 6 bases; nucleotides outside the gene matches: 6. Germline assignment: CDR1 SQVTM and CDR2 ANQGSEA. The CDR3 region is CSVNRGSAEAFF. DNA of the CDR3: TGCAGCGTCAACAGGGGGTCCGCTGAAGCTTTCTTT.